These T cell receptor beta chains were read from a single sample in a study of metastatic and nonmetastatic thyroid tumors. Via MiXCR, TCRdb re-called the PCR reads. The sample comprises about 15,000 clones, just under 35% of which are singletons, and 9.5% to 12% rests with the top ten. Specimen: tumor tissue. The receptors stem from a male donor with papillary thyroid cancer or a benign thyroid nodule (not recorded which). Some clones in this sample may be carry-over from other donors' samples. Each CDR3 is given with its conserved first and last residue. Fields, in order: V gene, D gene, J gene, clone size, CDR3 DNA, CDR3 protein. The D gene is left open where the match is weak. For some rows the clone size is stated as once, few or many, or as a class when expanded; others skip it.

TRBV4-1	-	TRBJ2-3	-	TGCGCCAGCAGCCAAGATCCGGCGAGCACAGATACGCAGTATTTT	CASSQDPASTDTQYF
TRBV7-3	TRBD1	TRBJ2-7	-	TGTGCCAGCAGCTTGGGACAGGGGAACGAGCAGTACTTC	CASSLGQGNEQYF
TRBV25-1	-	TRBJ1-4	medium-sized	TGTGCCAGCAGTCTAGGGACGACAGGCCTAGAAAAACTGTTTTTT	CASSLGTTGLEKLFF
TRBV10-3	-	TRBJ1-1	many	TGTGCCATCAGTGTACAGGGGAACACTGAAGCTTTCTTT	CAISVQGNTEAFF
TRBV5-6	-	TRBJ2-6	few	TGTGCCAGCAGCTTGGTTTACGGTAGTGGGGCCAACGTCCTGACTTTC	CASSLVYGSGANVLTF
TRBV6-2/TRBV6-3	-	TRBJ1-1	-	TGTGCCAGCACAAAAAGTCTTGGTGTCAGAGCTTTCTTT	CASTKSLGVRAFF
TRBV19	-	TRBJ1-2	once	TGTGCCAGCCGCGACGGTCGGGGCTATGGCTACAACTTC	CASRDGRGYGYNF
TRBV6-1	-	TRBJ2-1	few	TGTGCCAGCCAGGGGAACTACAATGAGCAGTTCTTC	CASQGNYNEQFF
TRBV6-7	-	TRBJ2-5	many	TGTGCCAGCAAAAGGGGAGTCCAAGAGACCCAGTACTTC	CASKRGVQETQYF
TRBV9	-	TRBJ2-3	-	TGTGCCAGCAGCGTAGGGGCCTCAGAGCATAATCGCGGTACGCAGTATTTT	CASSVGASEHNRGTQYF
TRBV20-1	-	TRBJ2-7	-	TGCAGTCTCCGGCTAGCGTGGGGGCGTAGGGTCGAGCATTACTTC	CSLRLAWGRRVEHYF
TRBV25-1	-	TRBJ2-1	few	TGTGCCAGCAGTAGGGCGGCATACAATGAGCAGTTCTTC	CASSRAAYNEQFF
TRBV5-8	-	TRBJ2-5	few	TGTGCCAGCAGCCCTTGGGGTAGCTCGGAGCAAGAGACCCAGTACTTC	CASSPWGSSEQETQYF
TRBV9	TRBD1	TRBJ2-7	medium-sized	TGTGCCAGCAGCCCCCGGGACAGGGAAAGCGAGCAGTACTTC	CASSPRDRESEQYF
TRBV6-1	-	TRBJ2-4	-	TGTGCCACCAGGTCTACATGGTCTGGGGTAAACATTCAGTACTTC	CATRSTWSGVNIQYF
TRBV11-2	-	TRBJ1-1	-	TGTGCCAGCAGATTAGGGGGAGCGAAAACTGAAGCTTCCTTT	CASRLGGAKTEASF